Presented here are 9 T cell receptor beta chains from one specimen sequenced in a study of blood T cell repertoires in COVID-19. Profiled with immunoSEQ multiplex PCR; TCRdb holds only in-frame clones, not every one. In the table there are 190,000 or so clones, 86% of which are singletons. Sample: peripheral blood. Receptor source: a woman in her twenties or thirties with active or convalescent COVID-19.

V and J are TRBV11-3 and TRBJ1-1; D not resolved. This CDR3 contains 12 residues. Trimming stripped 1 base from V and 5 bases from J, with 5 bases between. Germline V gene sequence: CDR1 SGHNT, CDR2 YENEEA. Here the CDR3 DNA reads TGTGCCAGCAGCTTAGCGGTTACTGAAGCTTTCTTT. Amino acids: CASSLAVTEAFF.

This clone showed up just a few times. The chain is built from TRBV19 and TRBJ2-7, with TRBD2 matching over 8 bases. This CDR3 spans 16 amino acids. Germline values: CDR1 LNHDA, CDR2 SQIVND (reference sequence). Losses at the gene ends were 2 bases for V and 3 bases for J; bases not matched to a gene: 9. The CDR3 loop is CASSISGTRDFYEQYF. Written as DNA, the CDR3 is TGTGCCAGTAGTATATCCGGGACTAGAGATTTCTACGAGCAGTACTTC.

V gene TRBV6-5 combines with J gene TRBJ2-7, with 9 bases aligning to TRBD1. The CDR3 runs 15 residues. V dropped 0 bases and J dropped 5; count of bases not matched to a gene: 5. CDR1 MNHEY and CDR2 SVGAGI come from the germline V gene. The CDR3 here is CASSYSQDRGHEQYF. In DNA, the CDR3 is TGTGCCAGCAGTTACTCGCAGGACAGGGGCCACGAGCAGTACTTC.

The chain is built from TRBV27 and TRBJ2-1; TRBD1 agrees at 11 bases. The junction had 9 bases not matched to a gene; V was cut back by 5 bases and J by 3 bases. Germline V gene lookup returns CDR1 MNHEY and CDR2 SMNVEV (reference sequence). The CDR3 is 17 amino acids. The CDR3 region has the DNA TGTGCCAGCAGTGGGACAGGGGGTTCCTACGTCTACAATGAGCAGTTCTTC. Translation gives CASSGTGGSYVYNEQFF.

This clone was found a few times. The CDR3 protein is CASSADRGNQPQHF. As DNA, the CDR3 is TGTGCCAGCAGCGCCGACAGGGGCAATCAGCCCCAGCATTTT. The chain has TRBV5-5 and TRBJ1-5, with 7 positions matching TRBD1. The V segment lost 4 bases and the J segment 2 bases; nucleotides outside the gene matches: 3. CDR3 length: 14 residues. The V gene's germline CDR1 is SGHKS and CDR2 YYEKEE (reference sequence).

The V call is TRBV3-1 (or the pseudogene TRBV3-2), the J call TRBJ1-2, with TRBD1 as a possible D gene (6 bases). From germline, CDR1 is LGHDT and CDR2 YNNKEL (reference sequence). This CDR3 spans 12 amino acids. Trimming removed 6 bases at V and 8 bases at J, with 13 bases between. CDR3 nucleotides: TGTGCCAGCAGTAAGGAAAGGGGGGGCTACACCTTC. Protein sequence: CASSKERGGYTF.

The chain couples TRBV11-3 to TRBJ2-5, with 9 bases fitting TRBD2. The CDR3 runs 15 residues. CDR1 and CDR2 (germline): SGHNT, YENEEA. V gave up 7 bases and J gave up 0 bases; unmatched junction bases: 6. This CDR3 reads CASNTAGGYQETQYF. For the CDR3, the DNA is TGTGCCAGCAACACCGCGGGGGGGTACCAAGAGACCCAGTACTTC. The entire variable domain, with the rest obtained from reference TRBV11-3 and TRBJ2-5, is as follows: EAGVVQSPRYKIIEKKQPVAFWCNPISGHNTLYWYLQNLGQGPELLIRYENEEAVDDSQLPKDRFSAERLKGVDSTLKIQPAELGDSAVYLCASNTAGGYQETQYFGPGTRLLVL.

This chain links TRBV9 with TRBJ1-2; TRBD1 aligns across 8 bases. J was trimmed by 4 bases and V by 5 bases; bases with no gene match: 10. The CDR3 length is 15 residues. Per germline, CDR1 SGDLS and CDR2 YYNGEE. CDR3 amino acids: CASSIEGQGFYGYTF. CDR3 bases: TGTGCCAGCAGTATAGAAGGACAGGGATTCTATGGCTACACCTTC.

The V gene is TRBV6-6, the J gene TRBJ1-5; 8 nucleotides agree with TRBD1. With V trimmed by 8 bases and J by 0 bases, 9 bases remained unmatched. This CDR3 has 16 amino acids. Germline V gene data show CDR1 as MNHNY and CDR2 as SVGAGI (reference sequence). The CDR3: CASVSGTGYSNQPQHF. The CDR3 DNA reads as TGTGCCAGCGTCTCCGGGACAGGTTATAGCAATCAGCCCCAGCATTTT.